This passage covers 15 T cell receptor beta chains from one sample sequenced in a study of identical twins. Each CDR3 protein is one row after TCRdb ran MiXCR on the 5' RACE reads. The data contain about 520,000 distinct CDR3 sequences, 22% of them singletons. The same data also contributed to another study, on T cells expressing NK-cell markers.

Specimen: CD4+ T cells sorted from blood. The receptors stem from a woman aged 18 to 35 in good health.

V is TRBV20-1 and J is TRBJ2-3, with D perhaps matching TRBD2 (5 bases). Germline V gene sequence: CDR1 DFQATT, CDR2 SNEGSKA (reference sequence). Trimming shortened V by 6 bases and J by 0 bases, and 13 bases separated the two germline ends. This CDR3 has 14 residues. CDR3 in DNA: TGCAGTGCGCTTACTAGGTCTAGCACAGATACGCAGTATTTT. Translating it yields CSALTRSSTDTQYF.

CDR3 DNA: TGTGCCAGCGGTATCGGTGACACTGAAGCTTTCTTT. Amino acid sequence: CASGIGDTEAFF. The V gene is TRBV2, the J gene TRBJ1-1; D call uncertain. V lost 8 bases to trimming and J lost 3 bases, with 10 bases between them. Germline loops: CDR1 SNHLY, CDR2 FYNNEI. This CDR3 has 12 amino acids.

This chain uses TRBV29-1 with TRBJ2-1, with TRBD1 identical over 7 bases. The J segment lost 6 bases and the V segment lost 6 bases, leaving 8 bases of the junction unmatched. This CDR3 region has 13 residues. CDR1 and CDR2 from the germline V gene are SQVTM and ANQGSEA. The CDR3 nucleotides read TGCAGCGTAGGCAGGGGGTTAGGCAATGAGCAGTTCTTC. Amino acid sequence: CSVGRGLGNEQFF.

The table lists this clonotype with many counts. The CDR3 nucleotides are TGCAGCGTTGCCACAGGGACGGATACGCAGTATTTT. This gives the protein CSVATGTDTQYF. The V call is TRBV29-1, the J call TRBJ2-3; possible D gene TRBD1, 6 bases. V lost 4 bases and J lost 6, with 11 bases in between. The CDR3 runs 12 residues. The germline V gene has CDR1 SQVTM and CDR2 ANQGSEA.

This chain uses TRBV20-1 with TRBJ2-1; no definite D call. Per germline, CDR1 DFQATT and CDR2 SNEGSKA (reference sequence). The CDR3 loop spans 10 amino acids. V lost 4 bases to trimming and J lost 6 bases, with 4 bases between them. The DNA for the CDR3 is TGCAGTGCTAAGGGCAATGAGCAGTTCTTC. This sequence encodes CSAKGNEQFF.

This clonotype was seen only a few times. The chain has TRBV7-2 and TRBJ2-3; TRBD1 aligns across 7 bases. Germline CDR1 and CDR2: SGHTA and FQGNSA. The CDR3 loop spans 15 amino acids. The ends lost 2 bases at V and 2 bases at J; junction bases unmatched: 4. CDR3 protein: CASSLTGQNTDTQYF. In DNA, the CDR3 is TGTGCCAGCAGCTTAACGGGACAGAACACAGATACGCAGTATTTT.

This clonotype has at least ten counts. The V and J genes are TRBV29-1 and TRBJ1-3; D is unclear. Germline CDR1 and CDR2: SQVTM and ANQGSEA. The CDR3 is made up of 14 amino acids. With 3 bases removed from V and 5 bases from J, the gap between germline ends came to 14 bases. Written as DNA, the CDR3 is TGCAGCGTTGATGACCCTCCCCACCGAAACACCATATATTTT. Protein product: CSVDDPPHRNTIYF.

The chain combines TRBV20-1 with TRBJ1-5; the D gene is possibly TRBD1 (6 bases). Germline V CDR1 and CDR2: DFQATT, SNEGSKA (reference sequence). Between the trimmed V and J ends, which lost 0 bases and 6 bases, there was a span of 18 bases. The CDR3 runs 16 residues. CDR3 in DNA: TGCAGTGCTAGAGATGGCCGAGGGGGACCGAGTCAGCCCCAGCATTTT. Protein sequence: CSARDGRGGPSQPQHF.

This chain joins TRBV10-3 and TRBJ2-1; TRBD2 matches at 8 bases. The CDR3 is 16 amino acids. Unmatched junction bases numbered 5, after V lost 2 bases and J lost 2 bases. Germline V gene data show CDR1 as ENHRY and CDR2 as SYGVKD. DNA for the CDR3: TGTGCCATCAGTGAGAGTGCGGGGGGAGCCTACAATGAGCAGTTCTTC. This gives the protein CAISESAGGAYNEQFF.

There are a few counts of this clonotype. In DNA form, the CDR3 reads TGTGCCAGCAGTTACAGGGGGGCGAACACTGAAGCTTTCTTT. Translating gives CASSYRGANTEAFF. The chain is built from TRBV6-5 and TRBJ1-1; a weak D match, TRBD1 (6 bases). Trimming shortened V by 2 bases and J by 1 base, and 8 bases separated the two germline ends. Germline CDR1 and CDR2: MNHEY and SVGAGI. The CDR3 totals 14 residues.

The chain links TRBV7-6 to TRBJ1-1, with TRBD1 matching 7 bases. V lost 5 bases to trimming and J lost 5 bases; unmatched junction nucleotides: 5. The CDR3 contains 13 residues. Germline values: CDR1 SGHVS, CDR2 FNYEAQ. The CDR3 loop reads CASSRDSQTEAFF. Here the CDR3 DNA reads TGTGCCAGCAGCCGGGACAGTCAAACTGAAGCTTTCTTT.

This chain joins TRBV5-1 and TRBJ1-2; D is possibly TRBD1 (5 bases). The germline V gene has CDR1 SGHRS and CDR2 YFSETQ. The CDR3 has 13 residues. The V and J ends lost 7 bases and 0 bases respectively, with 10 bases between them. Written as DNA, the CDR3 is TGCGCCAGCGGGGACGGAGCTAACTATGGCTACACCTTC. Amino acids: CASGDGANYGYTF.

This chain connects TRBV12-3 or TRBV12-4 to TRBJ2-1; the match to TRBD2 covers 10 bases. V was pared by 3 bases and J by 6 bases, with 11 bases of the junction left unmatched. The CDR3 runs to 17 residues. The chain's CDR3 is CASSFRSGGTRSNEQFF. In nucleotides, the CDR3 is TGTGCCAGCAGTTTTCGTAGCGGGGGGACCCGGAGCAATGAGCAGTTCTTC.

This chain joins TRBV5-1 and TRBJ2-1; tentatively, D is TRBD1 or TRBD2 (5 bases each). This CDR3 spans 15 amino acids. The germline V gene encodes CDR1 SGHRS and CDR2 YFSETQ. V lost 1 base to trimming and J lost 10 bases, with 18 bases between them. Here the CDR3 reads CASSLLGVSGWEQFF. The CDR3 coding sequence is TGCGCCAGCAGCTTGTTGGGGGTATCAGGGTGGGAGCAGTTCTTC.

This clonotype occurred a few times. The rearrangement links TRBV7-2 to TRBJ2-1, with D possibly matching TRBD2 (6 bases). Trimming shortened V by 5 bases and J by 7 bases, and 21 bases separated the two germline ends. Germline CDR1 and CDR2: SGHTA and FQGNSA. The CDR3 has 16 residues. CDR3 sequence: CASSQSGLIAGNEQFF. The DNA for the CDR3 is TGTGCCAGCAGCCAATCTGGACTAATCGCGGGGAATGAGCAGTTCTTC.